The rows below give T cell receptor beta chains drawn from one sample of a study of radiation and T cells in renal cell carcinoma. Sequencing used immunoSEQ multiplex PCR; TCRdb keeps in-frame clones, though not all of them. The sample includes 100,000 to 150,000 clones, roughly four fifths of them seen just once. Sequences were derived from blood, sampled from a patient whose treatment included radiotherapy and nephrectomy. The receptors derive from a man aged 45-65 years with renal cell carcinoma. Both conserved end residues are trimmed from each CDR3. The order of the fields is V gene, CDR3 protein.

v_call: TRBV14
cdr3_aa: ASSFRDSNSYEQY

v_call: TRBV7-2
cdr3_aa: ASSLGGGPETQY

v_call: TRBV16
cdr3_aa: ASSQQGEETQY

v_call: TRBV28
cdr3_aa: ASRRGRETQY

v_call: TRBV4-1
cdr3_aa: ASSQDPSGGYNEQF

v_call: TRBV2
cdr3_aa: ASSEWGGQPQH

v_call: TRBV5-1
cdr3_aa: ASSPMTGAAETQY

v_call: TRBV19
cdr3_aa: ASSPRTGQFRDIQY

v_call: TRBV6-5
cdr3_aa: ASRLSGSPGNEQF

v_call: TRBV19
cdr3_aa: ASSPIQGGDQPQH

v_call: TRBV9
cdr3_aa: ASSVEVFTDTQY

v_call: TRBV27
cdr3_aa: ASSSPNLPSGDYNEQF

v_call: TRBV7-2
cdr3_aa: ASSPLALGVSSYEQY

v_call: TRBV28
cdr3_aa: ASSQRGWNTEAF

v_call: TRBV2
cdr3_aa: ASRAGTSEPYQETQY

v_call: TRBV12-5
cdr3_aa: ASGGSFYEQY

v_call: TRBV5-1
cdr3_aa: ASSLSPGGGYNEQF

v_call: TRBV5-1
cdr3_aa: ASSFGELGETQY

v_call: TRBV5-4
cdr3_aa: ASSNRDNSPLH

v_call: TRBV9
cdr3_aa: ASSVQAGGPHEQY

v_call: TRBV19
cdr3_aa: ASSIGKQTEQY

v_call: TRBV30
cdr3_aa: AWTHGGGGYEQY

v_call: TRBV2
cdr3_aa: ASSDTAGNQPQH

v_call: TRBV30
cdr3_aa: AWRRRLSYGYT

v_call: TRBV5-4
cdr3_aa: ASSFPGQDHNEQF

v_call: TRBV7-2
cdr3_aa: ASSALSGTRAYEQY

v_call: TRBV5-1
cdr3_aa: ASSLNEGATNSPLH

v_call: TRBV4-1
cdr3_aa: ASSPFGVAGQNEQF

v_call: TRBV6-1
cdr3_aa: ASSGGQGYHNSPLH

v_call: TRBV20-1
cdr3_aa: SARDTGELF

v_call: TRBV18
cdr3_aa: ASSPPGSYSPLH

v_call: TRBV13
cdr3_aa: ASSFPVKGQTNEKLF

v_call: TRBV6-1
cdr3_aa: ASSAPGLAGETDTQY